A single sample gave rise to the 19 T cell receptor beta chains below, sequenced in a study of read filtering for tumor transcriptome and immune sequencing. From roughly 390 ng of RNA, a library with molecular barcoded alpha/delta and beta/gamma adaptors was made. TCRdb redid the calling of the reads with MiXCR, one entry per CDR3 protein. Seen here are some 120,000 distinct CDR3 sequences, about an eighth observed once, and the top ten hold roughly 11%. The sequencing input was a population of CD138-negative cells sorted from bone marrow. The receptors were sampled from a donor at least 40 years old with multiple myeloma.

V usage is TRBV29-1 and J usage is TRBJ2-1, with a weak D call TRBD1 (5 bases). Germline V CDR1 and CDR2: SQVTM, ANQGSEA. The V gene lost 6 bases and the J gene lost 0 bases, with 12 bases spanning the gap. This CDR3 region has 14 residues. The CDR3 coding sequence is TGCAGCGTCACAGGCGAAATCTCCTACAATGAGCAGTTCTTC. Its protein is CSVTGEISYNEQFF.

This clonotype was counted at least ten times. The junction differs from germline at one of its ends, possibly a read error. The rearrangement links TRBV5-1 to TRBJ2-5, with D possibly TRBD2 on 6 matching bases. Germline CDR1 and CDR2: SGHRS and YFSETQ. The CDR3 sequence is 13 residues long. CDR3 sequence reads: CASSAGRQETQYF. For the CDR3, the DNA is TGTGCCAGCAGCGCGGGGCGACAAGAGACCCAGTACTTC.

This clonotype was seen a few times. The rearrangement joins TRBV6-5 to TRBJ1-2, with D perhaps matching TRBD1 (6 bases). V dropped 5 bases and J dropped 4 bases, with 17 bases sitting between them. CDR1 is MNHEY and CDR2 is SVGAGI in the germline V gene. The CDR3 is 15 amino acids. For the CDR3, the DNA is TGTGCCAGCAGTACCCGGGGGGGGCAGGGCTATGGCTACACCTTC. It is translated as CASSTRGGQGYGYTF.

J is TRBJ1-1 and V is TRBV5-1; the match to TRBD1 covers 9 bases. Germline assignment: CDR1 SGHRS and CDR2 YFSETQ. With V trimmed by 4 bases and J by 11 bases, 12 bases remained unmatched. This CDR3 has 14 residues. The CDR3 coding sequence is TGCGCCAGCAGCGCAGGGACAGGGCCATCGCAGGCTTTCTTT. Its protein is CASSAGTGPSQAFF.

This clonotype was detected only a few times. This rearrangement joins TRBV6-5 to TRBJ1-1; D perhaps matches TRBD1 (5 bases). V dropped 1 base and J dropped 1 base, with 10 bases sitting between them. This CDR3 contains 15 residues. CDR1 is MNHEY and CDR2 is SVGAGI in the germline V gene. CDR3 DNA: TGTGCCAGCAGTTACTGGGGGACGGCGAACACTGAAGCTTTCTTT. Its protein is CASSYWGTANTEAFF.

V and J are TRBV7-2 and TRBJ2-1; no clear D gene. In germline, CDR1 is SGHTA, CDR2 FQGNSA. Between the trimmed V and J ends, which lost 5 bases and 6 bases, there was a span of 14 bases. The CDR3 length is 14 residues. CDR3 DNA sequence: TGTGCCAGCAGCCCGCGCGGTAGCTCCAATGAGCAGTTCTTC. Amino acid sequence: CASSPRGSSNEQFF.

The rearrangement joins TRBV5-1 to TRBJ1-5; 11 bases map to TRBD1. CDR1 is SGHRS and CDR2 is YFSETQ in the germline V gene. Trimming cost V 7 bases and J 7 bases; bases outside gene matches: 7. This CDR3 is 14 amino acids long. As DNA, the CDR3 is TGCGCCAGCGGCCCCGGGACAGGGGGACAGCCCCAGCATTTT. It translates to CASGPGTGGQPQHF.

This clonotype was counted at least ten times. The V gene is TRBV12-3 or TRBV12-4, the J gene TRBJ2-1; 11 bases match TRBD1. The CDR3 spans 16 residues. Trimming cost V 6 bases and J 5 bases; bases outside gene matches: 9. CDR3 nucleotides: TGTGCCAGCAGCCCCCAGCGGGACAGGGGGAACAATGAGCAGTTCTTC. Its protein product is CASSPQRDRGNNEQFF.

This clonotype appeared many times. The genes are TRBV4-1 and TRBJ1-1; maybe TRBD1 (5 bases). Germline lookup yields CDR1 MGHRA and CDR2 YSYEKL. The CDR3 contains 16 residues. Trimming left V 4 bases short and J 2 bases short, with 17 bases between. CDR3: CASSRDRDSRNTEAFF. For the CDR3, the DNA is TGCGCCAGCAGCCGCGATAGGGACTCACGAAACACTGAAGCTTTCTTT.

In regard to this clonotype: The germline gene is not matched at one end of the junction; a read error may be the cause. The chain employs TRBV7-8 and TRBJ2-7, with D possibly TRBD2 on 5 matching bases. The germline gives CDR1 SGHVS, CDR2 FQNEAQ. The CDR3 runs 15 residues. The CDR3 loop is CAGSLLLGATYEQYF. CDR3 nucleotide sequence: TGTGCCGGCAGCCTGCTGTTGGGAGCGACCTACGAGCAGTACTTC. Looking up the rest from reference TRBV7-8 and TRBJ2-7 gives the full variable domain: GAGVSQSPRYKVAKRGQDVALRCDPISGHVSLFWYQQALGQGPEFLTYFQNEAQLDKSGLPSDRFFAERPEGSVSTLKIQRTQQEDSAVYLCAGSLLLGATYEQYFGPGTRLTVT.

This clonotype was counted many times. The chain is built from TRBV11-2 and TRBJ1-5; 7 bases agree with TRBD1. Germline V gene sequence: CDR1 SGHAT, CDR2 FQNNGV. The CDR3 is 14 residues long. The trim removed 6 bases at V and 9 bases at J, leaving 11 bases unmatched. The CDR3 DNA sequence: TGTGCCAGCAGTCAACAGGGGCCGCAGGGGCCCCAGCATTTT. The encoded protein is CASSQQGPQGPQHF.

The V call is TRBV6-1, the J call TRBJ2-2; D may be TRBD2 (6 bases). This CDR3 region has 17 residues. V was trimmed by 2 bases and J by 7 bases, leaving 20 bases between them. CDR1 MNHNS and CDR2 SASEGT come from the germline V gene. CDR3 sequence reads: CASSESPVAVGSGELFF. CDR3 nucleotides: TGTGCCAGCAGTGAAAGCCCGGTAGCGGTTGGGAGCGGGGAGCTGTTTTTT.

This clonotype was recorded many times. The chain carries TRBV18 and TRBJ2-1; D is uncertain. Trimming removed 3 bases at V and 5 bases at J, with 11 bases between. Looked up from germline, CDR1 is KGHSH and CDR2 is LQKENI. This CDR3 is 14 amino acids long. This CDR3 reads CASSPSGGHNEQFF. CDR3 bases: TGTGCCAGCTCACCGTCAGGTGGACACAATGAGCAGTTCTTC.

This clonotype was counted ten times or more. The V call is TRBV6-6, the J call TRBJ2-2; 9 positions match TRBD1. V shed 0 bases, J shed 4 bases, and the junction held 3 bases outside the gene matches. This CDR3 is 16 amino acids long. CDR1 and CDR2 from the germline V gene are MNHNY and SVGAGI (reference sequence). This CDR3 is CASSYSQGAGTGELFF. DNA of the CDR3: TGTGCCAGCAGTTACTCACAGGGGGCTGGCACCGGGGAGCTGTTTTTT.

This clonotype was recorded many times. This chain joins TRBV10-3 and TRBJ2-5; no reliable D call. Trimming took 0 bases from V and 5 from J, leaving 10 bases between them. Germline values: CDR1 ENHRY, CDR2 SYGVKD. The CDR3 length is 14 residues. CDR3 sequence reads: CAISESMAGETQYF. CDR3 sequence (DNA): TGTGCCATCAGTGAGTCGATGGCCGGGGAGACCCAGTACTTC.

This clonotype has a count of ten or more. This sequence joins TRBV28 and TRBJ1-2, with 8 bases matching TRBD1. There are 13 residues in the CDR3. The V and J ends lost 7 bases and 7 bases, in that order; junction bases with no gene match: 8. Germline lookup yields CDR1 MDHEN and CDR2 SYDVKM. In DNA, the CDR3 is TGTGCCAGCAATCCGGACAGGGTCTCTGGCTACACCTTC. The encoded protein is CASNPDRVSGYTF.

Ten or more counts support this clonotype. The chain couples TRBV7-2 to TRBJ2-7, with D possibly matching TRBD1 (6 bases). Trimming cost V 6 bases and J 0 bases, with 12 bases left between them. Per germline, CDR1 SGHTA and CDR2 FQGNSA. The CDR3 sequence is 14 residues long. CDR3 amino acids: CASSRMDSSYEQYF. In DNA, the CDR3 is TGTGCCAGCAGTCGAATGGACAGCTCCTACGAGCAGTACTTC.

This clonotype showed up many times. The chain links TRBV20-1 to TRBJ2-7; 12 bases are a match to TRBD2. Germline CDR1 is DFQATT and CDR2 is SNEGSKA (reference sequence). Trimming removed 3 bases from V and 6 bases from J; junction bases left unmatched: 6. CDR3 length equals 14 residues. The CDR3, as DNA: TGCAGTGCTAGGACTAGCGGGAGTACTCTCGAGCAGTACTTC. It yields the protein CSARTSGSTLEQYF.

This clonotype has at least ten counts. The V gene is TRBV19, the J gene TRBJ2-2, with 10 bases that match TRBD2. Looked up from germline, CDR1 is LNHDA and CDR2 is SQIVND (reference sequence). The trim removed 7 bases at V and 7 bases at J, leaving 6 bases unmatched. There are 14 residues in the CDR3. For the CDR3, the DNA is TGTGCCAGTATAAGCGGGAGGGCCAACGGGGAGCTGTTTTTT. As protein: CASISGRANGELFF.